This T cell receptor (beta chain) was sequenced in a study of OX40 agonist ivuxolimab in advanced cancers. About the study: A male proportion of about 80% was recorded, with mean age roughly 60 years and range about 20 to 79.

No patient had autoimmune disease or received systemic immunosuppression. The protocol was immunoSEQ multiplex PCR, while the TCRdb copy is restricted to in-frame clones and leaves out a portion. The sample yields roughly 69,000 clones, about 90% seen once. After removal of 6 bases from V and 6 bases from J, the junction contained 8 bases not matched to a gene. The CDR3 is 16 residues long. Germline CDR1 reads SNHLY; CDR2 reads FYNNEI. The sequence came from an adult with an advanced solid tumor such as melanoma, head and neck, liver or kidney cancer. The material sequenced was CD4+ or CD8+ T cells sorted from blood, taken in a trial of the OX40 agonist ivuxolimab. The J gene is TRBJ2-2, the V gene TRBV2, with 12 bases identical to TRBD2. The CDR3 DNA sequence: TGTGCCAGCAGCCGACTAGCGGGAGAAGGCCCCGGGGAGCTGTTTTTT. It yields the protein CASSRLAGEGPGELFF.